This T cell receptor beta chain appears in the sequencing data of a study of blood T cell repertoires in COVID-19. On the study more broadly: The United States, Italy and Spain provided the acute and convalescent COVID-19 samples. The cDNA or gDNA used as material had been derived from T cells, B-cell-depleted T cells, or PBMCs.

The authors' processing: The authors estimated nucleated cell counts from reference gene primer amplification. Generated by immunoSEQ multiplex PCR, the TCRdb table keeps only in-frame clones and is missing some. The V and J calls and clone size are taken from that table; D and trimming were inferred from the DNA. The sample yields roughly 190,000 clones, less than 90% seen once. Germline CDR1 is MDHEN and CDR2 is SYDVKM. CDR3 length: 14 residues. V shed 1 base and J shed 3 bases, with 7 bases lying between them. This chain links TRBV28 with TRBJ1-5; D unclear. The receptor was isolated from a woman aged 40 to 50 with acute or convalescent COVID-19. The sequenced material came from peripheral blood. The CDR3 bases are TGTGCCAGCAGTTTATATACTTACAATCAGCCCCAGCATTTT. It encodes CASSLYTYNQPQHF.